This T cell receptor (beta chain) derives from a study of T cells in localized non-small cell lung cancer (dated by TCRdb to 2020 to 2021). About the study as a whole: The study analyzed T cell repertoires of about 230 early-stage NSCLC patients, comparing tumors and uninvolved tumor-adjacent lungs. The cohort comprised 236 treatment-naïve NSCLC patients with resected, localized lung tumors. NSCLC patients had a mean age of approximately 72 years, and around 130 were male and over 85 female. The investigation overall reported the following: A median of approximately 55 of the top 100 tumor clones were detected in paired uninvolved adjacent lung, and around 30 of these tumor clones were also found among the top 100 clones of the paired uninvolved adjacent lung. The highest T cell clonality was observed in uninvolved tumor-adjacent lung, where clonality exceeded that of tumor, suggesting that antigenic responses were more focused in uninvolved tumor-adjacent lung. Higher blood T cell density associated with longer overall survival, while higher adjacent-lung clonality associated with shorter survival. Since the design was exploratory, TCR variables were selected using unadjusted p-values with no false-discovery rate correction. Because multi-region tumor sequencing was not done, intratumor heterogeneity could not be ruled out.

The immunoSEQ Assay was used to sequence TCR beta CDR3 regions from DNA. The study's processing was this. T cell density was computed as TCR beta template counts normalized to usable DNA estimated by amplifying housekeeping genes. The preseqR package was used to estimate richness by extrapolating to 400,000 templates for PBMC samples and to 120,000 templates for tissue samples. Clonality was defined by subtracting Pielou's evenness from one. To identify tissue-enriched TCRs, differential abundance testing was run on productive amino-acid clonotypes with a minimum total count of 5 and an alpha of 0.1. Repertoire overlap between compartments was quantified with the Jaccard Index and Morisita Overlap Index. GLIPH grouped TCR beta CDR3s together with public tetramer-defined viral CDR3s, and a viral motif had to include at least three viral sequences and show V-gene enrichment. This is the immuneACCESS table as TCRdb keeps it, with only in-frame sequences that have V and J called. A part of the clones is gone; compared with another copy, unresolved V genes explain less than half, and the rest is unexplained. That table is the source of V, J and clone size, and D and trimming were worked out from the DNA. The sample includes under 60,000 clones, with roughly 89% observed a single time. The biggest ten clones account for under 20% of the sample.

At diagnosis, peripheral blood, uninvolved tumor-adjacent lung and tumor were collected and were preserved as a mix of fresh-frozen and FFPE material. Blood samples were analyzed as peripheral blood mononuclear cells for TCR repertoire profiling. About this clone itself: This receptor's antigen is unknown. No base quality values were provided; no much bigger clone lies one nucleotide off.

Inclusive of the bounding cysteine and phenylalanine, the CDR3 is 13 residues long. Just CDR3 DNA is preserved here, 39 bases in frame from base 1. For CDR1 and CDR2, the germline V gene (reference sequence) lists LNHDA and SQIVND. The V and J ends are trimmed by 3 bases and 6 bases, leaving 8 bases between them. The sequence derives from a male donor at least 60 years old with stage III squamous cell lung carcinoma. The rearrangement joined TRBV19 to TRBJ2-2, with the D gene not confidently named. Material: peripheral blood, obtained before any cancer treatment. The sequenced DNA is TGTGCCAGTAGTATGGGGTTTCCCGGGGAGCTGTTTTTT. The resulting protein is CASSMGFPGELFF.